This T cell receptor (beta chain) was obtained from a study of cytomegalovirus exposure and HLA in healthy donors. Study context: Earlier findings included some 100 million unique TCR beta sequences obtained from about 180 million T cells.

Primers for the PCR totalled 60 Vbeta and 13 Jbeta. The data were produced by immunoSEQ multiplex PCR, yet TCRdb's version contains in-frame clones alone and is incomplete. The repertoire consists of about 160,000 clones, with almost 80% occurring once and the leading ten covering around 1.3%. Findings and limits, study-wide: Sequencing depth across donors, presence/absence analyses assumed, was roughly uniform. The study flagged around 160 TCR beta chains as cytomegalovirus-associated.

Turning to this clone: As yet, its antigen is unknown.

The CDR3 consists of 17 residues. The germline V gene has CDR1 MGHRA and CDR2 YSYEKL. The germline V and J ends were trimmed by 8 bases and 3 bases, with 22 bases remaining between them. This chain uses TRBV4-1 with TRBJ1-4, with D perhaps TRBD1 (6 bases). The sequence was collected from a woman aged 50 to 60 in good health and CMV-seronegative. The specimen was PBMCs. CDR3 in DNA: TGCGCCAGCGAGGGGGACGGATTCGGGGTATCTAATGAAAAACTGTTTTTT. Translated: CASEGDGFGVSNEKLFF.